Listed below are T cell receptor beta chains from one sample, sequenced in a study of Graves' ophthalmopathy and Graves' hyperthyroidism. In TCRdb, the multiplex PCR reads were re-called with MiXCR into one record per CDR3 protein. The sample yields over a million distinct CDR3 sequences, around a third seen once. The sample consisted of peripheral blood or thyroid tissue (not recorded which). The receptors shown here come from an adult man with Graves' hyperthyroidism. CDR3s include the opening cysteine and the closing phenylalanine or tryptophan. A D gene is named only where the DNA matches it firmly. Expanded clones are given a class, and other clones once, few, many or no size at all.

>-|TRBD1|TRBV5-5|TRBJ1-4
TGTGCCAGCAGCTTGAAGGTGACAGGGACTAATGAAAAACTGTTTTTT
CASSLKVTGTNEKLFF
>-|TRBD1|TRBV25-1|TRBJ2-1
TGTGCCAGCAGTCCCTTGGACAGGTACAATGAGCAGTTCTTC
CASSPLDRYNEQFF
>few|-|TRBV12-3/TRBV12-4|TRBJ1-3
TGTGCCAGCAGTTTAAGGGCGGCTGGAAACACCATATATTTT
CASSLRAAGNTIYF
>-|TRBD1|TRBV12-3/TRBV12-4|TRBJ1-1
TGTGCCAGCAGGTCAACTACAGGGGTGGGAACTGAAGCTTTCTTT
CASRSTTGVGTEAFF
>-|-|TRBV4-3|TRBJ1-1
TGCGCCAGCAGCCAAGATCACCCGAACACTGAAGCTTTCTTT
CASSQDHPNTEAFF
>-|-|TRBV7-7|TRBJ1-4
TGTGCCAGCAGGCCCCAAGGTAATGGGACGAAGAATGAAAAACTGTTTTTT
CASRPQGNGTKNEKLFF
>many|-|TRBV5-1|TRBJ1-6
TGCGCCAGCAGCTTGTCGCAGGTTAATTCACCCCTCCACTTT
CASSLSQVNSPLHF
>many|TRBD1|TRBV6-5|TRBJ1-5
TGTGCCAGCAGTTCGAGGACAGGGATTCAGCCCCAGCATTTT
CASSSRTGIQPQHF
>many|-|TRBV12-3/TRBV12-4|TRBJ2-5
TGTGCCAGCAGTTTGAGGGCAGGGGATGAGACCCAGTACTTC
CASSLRAGDETQYF
>-|TRBD2|TRBV19|TRBJ2-5
TGTGCCAGTAGTTCGTCGACTAGCGGGAGGAGAGAGACCCAGTACTTC
CASSSSTSGRRETQYF
>-|TRBD1|TRBV5-1|TRBJ1-1
TGCGCCAGCAGAGAAGGACAGGGCGCTGAAGCTTTCTTT
CASREGQGAEAFF